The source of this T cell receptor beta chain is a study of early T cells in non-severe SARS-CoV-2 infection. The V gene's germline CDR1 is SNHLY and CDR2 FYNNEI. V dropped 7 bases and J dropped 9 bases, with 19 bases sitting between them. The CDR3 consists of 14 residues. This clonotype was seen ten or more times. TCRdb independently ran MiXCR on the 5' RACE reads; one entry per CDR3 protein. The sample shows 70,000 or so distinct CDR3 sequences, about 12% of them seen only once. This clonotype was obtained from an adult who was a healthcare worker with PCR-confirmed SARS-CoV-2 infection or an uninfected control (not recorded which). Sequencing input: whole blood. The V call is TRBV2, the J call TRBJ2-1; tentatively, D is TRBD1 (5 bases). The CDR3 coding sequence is TGTGCCAGCACCCCGTCAGGGCTTCGAAGTGAGCAGTTCTTC. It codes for CASTPSGLRSEQFF. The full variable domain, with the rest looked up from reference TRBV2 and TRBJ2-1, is EPEVTQTPSHQVTQMGQEVILRCVPISNHLYFYWYRQILGQKVEFLVSFYNNEISEKSEIFDDQFSVERPDGSNFTLKIRSTKLEDSAMYFCASTPSGLRSEQFFGPGTRLTVL.